This T cell receptor beta chain was identified in a study of cytomegalovirus exposure and HLA in healthy donors. Worth noting for this clone: The antigen remains undetermined.

Sequenced by immunoSEQ multiplex PCR; TCRdb stores in-frame clones only, minus some. The top ten clones hold around 9% of a sample with 150,000 or so clones, 85% to 90% of them seen once. Findings of the study overall: According to the study, some 160 TCR beta chains were cytomegalovirus-associated.

The sequence came from a young woman in good health and CMV-seropositive. Sequencing was done on a sample of PBMCs.

The CDR3 protein is CASSPGERASTDTQYF. The CDR3, as DNA: TGTGCCAGCTCACCAGGGGAGAGAGCTAGCACAGATACGCAGTATTTT. This chain links TRBV18 with TRBJ2-3; tentatively, D is TRBD2 (5 bases). The CDR3 runs to 16 residues. Trimming removed 2 bases from V and 0 bases from J, with 12 bases in between. Germline CDR1 and CDR2: KGHSH and LQKENI.